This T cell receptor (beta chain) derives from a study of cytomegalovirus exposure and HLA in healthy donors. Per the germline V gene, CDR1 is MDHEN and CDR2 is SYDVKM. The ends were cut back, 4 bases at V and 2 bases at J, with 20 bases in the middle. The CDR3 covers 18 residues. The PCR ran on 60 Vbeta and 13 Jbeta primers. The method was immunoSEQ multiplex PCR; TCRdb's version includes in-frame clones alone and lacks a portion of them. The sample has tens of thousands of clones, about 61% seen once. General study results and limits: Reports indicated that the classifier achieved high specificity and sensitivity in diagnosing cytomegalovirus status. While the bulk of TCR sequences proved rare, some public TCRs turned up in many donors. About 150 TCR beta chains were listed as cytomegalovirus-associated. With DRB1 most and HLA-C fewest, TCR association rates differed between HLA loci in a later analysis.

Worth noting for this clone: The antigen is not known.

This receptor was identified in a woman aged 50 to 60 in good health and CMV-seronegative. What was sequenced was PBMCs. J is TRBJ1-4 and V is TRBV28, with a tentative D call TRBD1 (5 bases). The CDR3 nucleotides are TGTGCCAGCAGTTCCCCCCGGGCCGCACAGGCGACTAATGAAAAACTGTTTTTT. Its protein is CASSSPRAAQATNEKLFF.